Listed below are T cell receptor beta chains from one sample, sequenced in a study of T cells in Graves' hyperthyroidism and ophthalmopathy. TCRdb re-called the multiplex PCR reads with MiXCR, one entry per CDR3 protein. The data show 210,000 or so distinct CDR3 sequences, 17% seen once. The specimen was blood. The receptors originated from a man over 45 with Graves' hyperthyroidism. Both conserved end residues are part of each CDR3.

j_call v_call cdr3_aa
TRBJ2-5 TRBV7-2 CASSLNSRNQETQYF
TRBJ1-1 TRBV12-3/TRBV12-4 CASSLVLGTEAFF
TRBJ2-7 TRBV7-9 CASSTGQYEQYF
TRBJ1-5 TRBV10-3 CAISESGNGNQPQHF
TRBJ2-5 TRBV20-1 CSAGGRAGETQYF
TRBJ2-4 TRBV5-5 CASSLAGVPNIQYF
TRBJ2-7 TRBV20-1 CSAPEFYEQYF
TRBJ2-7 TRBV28 CASTGTGVHEQYF
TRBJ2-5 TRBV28 CASSFGLAGVKTQYF
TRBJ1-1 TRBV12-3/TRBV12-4 CASCQGYFTEAFF
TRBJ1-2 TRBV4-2 CASSNGNYGYTF
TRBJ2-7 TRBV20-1 CSADRQGAGEQYF
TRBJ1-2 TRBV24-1 CATSDPLDRGDGYTF
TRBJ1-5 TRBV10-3 CAISGGTGDNQPQHF
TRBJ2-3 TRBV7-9 CASSQDGADTQYF
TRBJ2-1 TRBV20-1 CSARDRGGSSYNEQFF
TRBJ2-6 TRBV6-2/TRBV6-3 CASRGTGANVLTF
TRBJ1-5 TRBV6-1 CASIGSLNQPQHF
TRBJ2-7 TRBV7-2 CASSSGRLNEQYF
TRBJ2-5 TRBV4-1 CASRLAGGRETQYF
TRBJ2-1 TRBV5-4 CASSTFVGGRNEQFF
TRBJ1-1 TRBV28 CASFSQGIGGEAFF
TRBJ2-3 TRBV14 CASSDVYKQYF
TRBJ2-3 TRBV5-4 CASSMGLAGGTDTQYF
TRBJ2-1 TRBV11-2 CASSSGTGPYNEQFF
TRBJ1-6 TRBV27 CASSLRPPGQTNSPLHF
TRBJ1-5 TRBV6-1 CASSPGGGWGNQPQHF
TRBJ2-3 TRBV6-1 CASSAGTPLRTDTQYF
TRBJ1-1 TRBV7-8 CASSLNRGGGSTEAFF
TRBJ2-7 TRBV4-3 CASSQDWTGGSYEQYF
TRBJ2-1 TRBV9 CASSLVGAGNEQFF
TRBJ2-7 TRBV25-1 CASSRLAEGGEQYF
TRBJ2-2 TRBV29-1 CSVAPTSTGELFF
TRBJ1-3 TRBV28 CASSSPGQGNTIYF
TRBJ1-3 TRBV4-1 CASSPRTGQGNTIYF
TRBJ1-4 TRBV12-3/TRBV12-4 CASSLVTGGEEKLFF
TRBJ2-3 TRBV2 CASSAGLAGARSTDTQYF
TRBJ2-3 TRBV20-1 CSARDLTSGNTGTQYF
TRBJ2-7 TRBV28 CASSAGLGTSGSIYEQYF
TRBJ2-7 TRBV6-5 CASSYSWGYEQYF
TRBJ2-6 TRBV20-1 CSAPDPRNNVLTF
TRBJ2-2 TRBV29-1 CSVEWGNTGELFF
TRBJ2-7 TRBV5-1 CASSPGNGGHEQYF
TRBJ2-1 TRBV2 CASSERAGFYNEQFF
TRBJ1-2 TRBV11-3 CASSQWDVANYGYTF
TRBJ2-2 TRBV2 CASREGLAGTGELFF
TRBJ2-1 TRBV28 CASSLAGGGRDEQFF
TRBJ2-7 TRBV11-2 CASSIAGLAGDYEQYF
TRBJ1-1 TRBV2 CASSWDTEAFF
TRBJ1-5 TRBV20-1 CSARIGTGVGQPQHF
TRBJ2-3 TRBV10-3 CAIRSGTIGTDTQYF
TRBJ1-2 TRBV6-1 CAWGTESCGYTF
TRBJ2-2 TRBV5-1 CASSSGGAGGELFF
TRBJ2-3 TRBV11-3 CASSFITSGGTDTQYF
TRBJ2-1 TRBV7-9 CASSPPSVYNEQFF
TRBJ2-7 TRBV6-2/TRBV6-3 CASSYQSRSYEQYF
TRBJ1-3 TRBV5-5 CASWRGSSGNTIYF
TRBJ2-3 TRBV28 CASSLANRGLLDTQYF
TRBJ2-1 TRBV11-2 CASSLFQLYNEQFF
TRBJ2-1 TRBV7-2 CASSIWTSGTNNEQFF